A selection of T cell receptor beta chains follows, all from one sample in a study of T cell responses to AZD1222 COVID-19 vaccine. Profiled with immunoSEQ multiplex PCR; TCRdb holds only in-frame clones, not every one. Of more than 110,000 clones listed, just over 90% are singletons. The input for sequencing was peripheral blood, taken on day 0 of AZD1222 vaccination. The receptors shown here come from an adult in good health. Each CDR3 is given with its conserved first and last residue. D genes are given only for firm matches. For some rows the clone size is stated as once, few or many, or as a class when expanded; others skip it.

CDR3aa: CASSYSDEQYF
CDR3nt: TGTGCCAGCAGTTACTCAGACGAGCAGTACTTC
abundance: -
j_gene: TRBJ2-7
v_gene: TRBV6-6
d_gene: -

CDR3aa: CASSEQSGGSTDTQYF
CDR3nt: TGTGCCAGCAGTGAACAATCCGGGGGAAGCACAGATACGCAGTATTTT
abundance: -
j_gene: TRBJ2-3
v_gene: TRBV2
d_gene: -

CDR3aa: CASSLRVDTEAFF
CDR3nt: TGTGCCAGCAGCTTGAGGGTGGACACTGAAGCTTTCTTT
abundance: once
j_gene: TRBJ1-1
v_gene: TRBV5-4
d_gene: -

CDR3aa: CASSLGVGPPLHF
CDR3nt: TGTGCCAGCAGCTTAGGGGTGGGACCTCCCCTCCACTTT
abundance: once
j_gene: TRBJ1-6
v_gene: TRBV11-1
d_gene: -

CDR3aa: CASSLVAGRRGNQPQHF
CDR3nt: TGTGCCAGCAGTTTAGTAGCAGGGCGCAGGGGCAATCAGCCCCAGCATTTT
abundance: -
j_gene: TRBJ1-5
v_gene: TRBV27
d_gene: -

CDR3aa: CAWSGDRSGRYEQYF
CDR3nt: TGTGCCTGGAGTGGTGACAGATCCGGGCGCTACGAGCAGTACTTC
abundance: -
j_gene: TRBJ2-7
v_gene: TRBV30
d_gene: -

CDR3aa: CASRSGLGGYNEQFF
CDR3nt: TGTGCCAGCAGATCCGGACTAGGAGGGTACAATGAGCAGTTCTTC
abundance: -
j_gene: TRBJ2-1
v_gene: TRBV6-5
d_gene: TRBD2

CDR3aa: CASSERGVNEKLFF
CDR3nt: TGTGCCAGCAGTGAGAGGGGGGTTAATGAAAAACTGTTTTTT
abundance: -
j_gene: TRBJ1-4
v_gene: TRBV6-1
d_gene: -

CDR3aa: CASTLTGGAYTEAFF
CDR3nt: TGTGCCAGTACCCTAACAGGGGGGGCCTACACTGAAGCTTTCTTT
abundance: -
j_gene: TRBJ1-1
v_gene: TRBV19
d_gene: TRBD1

CDR3aa: CATSRDPRDEQYF
CDR3nt: TGTGCCACCAGCAGAGATCCTAGGGACGAGCAGTACTTC
abundance: -
j_gene: TRBJ2-7
v_gene: TRBV15
d_gene: -

CDR3aa: CASSFSPETQYF
CDR3nt: TGTGCCAGCAGCTTTAGTCCGGAGACGCAGTATTTT
abundance: -
j_gene: TRBJ2-3
v_gene: TRBV5-6
d_gene: -

CDR3aa: CASRAGIGQPQHF
CDR3nt: TGTGCCAGCAGGGCAGGGATAGGTCAGCCCCAGCATTTT
abundance: -
j_gene: TRBJ1-5
v_gene: TRBV28
d_gene: -

CDR3aa: CASSRDTGNEKLFF
CDR3nt: TGTGCCAGCAGCCGGGACACAGGGAATGAAAAACTGTTTTTT
abundance: -
j_gene: TRBJ1-4
v_gene: TRBV7-2
d_gene: -

CDR3aa: CASSVVGNTEAFF
CDR3nt: TGTGCCAGCAGTGTTGTGGGGAACACTGAAGCTTTCTTT
abundance: -
j_gene: TRBJ1-1
v_gene: TRBV2
d_gene: -